The present T cell receptor beta chain was sequenced within a study of blood T cells in healthy people across ages. Together with a sample-barcoded 5' primer, a J-beta primer mix was included in a second PCR lasting about 7 to 12 cycles. Each CDR3 protein is one row after TCRdb ran MiXCR on the 5' RACE reads. The sample contains hundreds of thousands of distinct CDR3 sequences, 20% to 25% of which appear only once. Trimming shortened V by 0 bases and J by 9 bases, and 11 bases separated the two germline ends. Germline lookup yields CDR1 LGHNA and CDR2 YSLEER. The CDR3 runs to 13 residues. The TCR comes from a man aged 65-85 years in good health. This chain connects TRBV4-3 to TRBJ1-1; weak D call: TRBD1 (5 bases). Specimen: blood. As DNA, the CDR3 is TGCGCCAGCAGCCAAGACCCCCGGGGACAAGCTTTCTTT. Translation gives CASSQDPRGQAFF.